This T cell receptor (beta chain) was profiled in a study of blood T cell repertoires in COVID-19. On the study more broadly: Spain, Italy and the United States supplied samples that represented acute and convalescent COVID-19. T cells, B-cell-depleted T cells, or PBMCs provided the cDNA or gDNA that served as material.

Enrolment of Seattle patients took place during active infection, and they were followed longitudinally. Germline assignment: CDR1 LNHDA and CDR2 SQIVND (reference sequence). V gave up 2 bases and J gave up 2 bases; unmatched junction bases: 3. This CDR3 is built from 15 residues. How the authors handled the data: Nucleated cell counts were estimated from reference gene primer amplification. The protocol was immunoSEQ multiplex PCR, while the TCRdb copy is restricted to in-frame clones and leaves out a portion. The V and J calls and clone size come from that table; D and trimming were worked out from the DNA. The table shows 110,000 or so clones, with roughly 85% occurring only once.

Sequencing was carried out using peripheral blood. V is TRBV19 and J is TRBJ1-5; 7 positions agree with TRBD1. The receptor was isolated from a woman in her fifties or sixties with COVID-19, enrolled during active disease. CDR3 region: CASSITGEGNQPQHF. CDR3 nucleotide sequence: TGTGCCAGTAGTATAACAGGGGAGGGCAATCAGCCCCAGCATTTT. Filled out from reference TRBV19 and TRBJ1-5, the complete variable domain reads DGGITQSPKYLFRKEGQNVTLSCEQNLNHDAMYWYRQDPGQGLRLIYYSQIVNDFQKGDIAEGYSVSREKKESFPLTVTSAQKNPTAFYLCASSITGEGNQPQHFGDGTRLSIL.